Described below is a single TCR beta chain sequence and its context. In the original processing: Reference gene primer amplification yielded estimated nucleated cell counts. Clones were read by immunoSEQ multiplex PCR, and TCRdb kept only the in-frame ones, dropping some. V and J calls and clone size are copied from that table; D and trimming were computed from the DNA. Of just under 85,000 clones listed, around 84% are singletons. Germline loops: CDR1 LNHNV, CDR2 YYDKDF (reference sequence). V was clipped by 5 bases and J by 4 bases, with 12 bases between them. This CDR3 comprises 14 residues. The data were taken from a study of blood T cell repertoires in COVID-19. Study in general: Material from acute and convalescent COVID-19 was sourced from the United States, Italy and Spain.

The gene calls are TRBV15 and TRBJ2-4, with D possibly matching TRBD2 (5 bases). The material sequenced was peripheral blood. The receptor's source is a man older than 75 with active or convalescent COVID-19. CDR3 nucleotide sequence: TGTGCCACCAGCCCCCCGGGGATTAAAAACATTCAGTACTTC. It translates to CATSPPGIKNIQYF.